This TCR beta chain was found in a study of T cells in narcolepsy. Study conclusions and caveats: Some memory CD4+ repertoires had no autoreactive clone sequences. Comparing one patient's CSF and blood CD4+ clonotypes highlighted HCRT- and TRIB2-specific autoreactive clonotypes.

Concerning this clone: The antigen is undetermined.

The assay was immunoSEQ multiplex PCR, and TCRdb's table has in-frame clones only and misses some. Of about 35,000 clones listed, less than 90% are singletons. Germline CDR1 reads SQVTM; CDR2 reads ANQGSEA. J lost 7 bases, V lost 6 bases, and 6 bases had no gene match. The CDR3 totals 12 residues. This TCR was sampled from a human donor in good health. The chain uses TRBV29-1 and TRBJ1-2; 9 bases are shared with TRBD1. Source material: memory (CD45RA-) CD4+ T cells from blood. The CDR3 region is CSVGQGRVGYTF. The CDR3 region has the DNA TGCAGCGTAGGACAGGGGAGGGTTGGCTACACCTTC.